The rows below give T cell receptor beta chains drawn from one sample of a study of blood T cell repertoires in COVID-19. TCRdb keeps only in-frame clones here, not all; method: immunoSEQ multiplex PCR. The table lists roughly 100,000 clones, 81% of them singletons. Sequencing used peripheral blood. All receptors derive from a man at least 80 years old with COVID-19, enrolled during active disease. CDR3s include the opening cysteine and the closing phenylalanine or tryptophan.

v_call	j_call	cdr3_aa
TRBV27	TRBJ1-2	CASRMTGGNYGYTF
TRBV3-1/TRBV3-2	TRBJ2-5	CASSTTRLVETQYF
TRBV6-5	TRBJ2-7	CASSYRLAGSNEQYF
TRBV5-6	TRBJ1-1	CASSLVGARGNTEAFF
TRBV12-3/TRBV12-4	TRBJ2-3	CASSHRGDTQYF
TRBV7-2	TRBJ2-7	CASSPLSGRYEQYF
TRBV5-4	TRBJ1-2	CASSPSWGVYGYTF
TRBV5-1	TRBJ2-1	CASSFWDRNDNEQFF
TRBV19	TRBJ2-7	CASSVGQGTYEQYF
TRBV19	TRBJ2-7	CASSIGLAAGVSYEQYF
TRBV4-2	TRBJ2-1	CASSQLTSGGGAQFF
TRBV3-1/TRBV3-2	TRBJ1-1	CASSLETLNTEAFF